This entry is about one T cell receptor beta chain. This entry is derived from a study of blood T cell repertoires in COVID-19. Study-level background: COVID-19 samples collected from the United States, Italy and Spain covered acute and convalescent phases.

This table comes from immunoSEQ multiplex PCR, and its TCRdb copy is limited to in-frame clones, with some not included. The sample includes about 180,000 clones, 80% to 90% of them seen just once. V was cut by 0 bases and J by 1 base, with 7 bases left in between. Per the germline V gene, CDR1 is SGHTA and CDR2 is FQGTGA. This CDR3 is built from 14 residues. Material for sequencing was peripheral blood. This receptor was taken from a man between 60 and 75 years old with acute or convalescent COVID-19. This rearrangement joins TRBV7-3 to TRBJ2-7; D unresolved. The CDR3 reads CASSLTGSSYEQYF. The DNA of the CDR3 is TGTGCCAGCAGCTTAACCGGTAGTTCCTACGAGCAGTACTTC. The whole variable domain, remainder taken from reference TRBV7-3 and TRBJ2-7, is GAGVSQTPSNKVTEKGKYVELRCDPISGHTALYWYRQSLGQGPEFLIYFQGTGAADDSGLPNDRFFAVRPEGSVSTLKIQRTERGDSAVYLCASSLTGSSYEQYFGPGTRLTVT.